These 21 T cell receptor beta chains originate from one sample sequenced in a study of CD8 T cells in Susac syndrome. Random hexamers primed reverse transcription of roughly 0.5 to 1 ug RNA. MiXCR, applied by TCRdb to the immunoSEQ multiplex PCR reads, yields one record per CDR3 protein. This sample has 300,000 or so distinct CDR3 sequences, with around 92% found just once. The sample consisted of CD4+ T cells from PBMCs. All receptors derive from a human donor with multiple sclerosis.

The genes are TRBV19 and TRBJ1-3, with D hard to call. The CDR3 runs to 15 residues. Germline CDR1 reads LNHDA; CDR2 reads SQIVND (reference sequence). Trimming removed 2 bases from V and 0 bases from J, with 8 bases in between. CDR3 bases: TGTGCCAGTAGTATAAGCGATAACTCTGGAAACACCATATATTTT. Translating it yields CASSISDNSGNTIYF.

The chain employs TRBV6-2 or TRBV6-3 and TRBJ2-6; no firm D call. Trimming took 4 bases from V and 0 from J, leaving 13 bases between them. CDR1 and CDR2 (germline): MNHEY, SVGEGT. The CDR3 runs to 17 residues. In DNA, the CDR3 is TGTGCCAGCAGTTCCTGGGCCGCCAGCTCTGGGGCCAACGTCCTGACTTTC. It specifies CASSSWAASSGANVLTF.

The gene calls are TRBV15 and TRBJ2-1, with 14 bases matching TRBD2. V lost 5 bases, J lost 9 bases, and 12 bases stayed unmatched. The CDR3 runs 17 residues. Germline CDR1 and CDR2: LNHNV and YYDKDF (reference sequence). DNA for the CDR3: TGTGCCACCAGCGGAAGAAGACTAGCGGGAGGGCGCGTTGAGCAGTTCTTC. It codes for CATSGRRLAGGRVEQFF.

V gene TRBV2 combines with J gene TRBJ2-5; 10 bases line up with TRBD1. Trimming at V came to 6 bases and at J to 3 bases, leaving 4 bases not matched to a gene. The CDR3 runs 14 residues. The germline V gene has CDR1 SNHLY and CDR2 FYNNEI. CDR3 DNA: TGTGCCAGCAGGAGGACAGGGGGGGAAGAGACCCAGTACTTC. Protein: CASRRTGGEETQYF.

The chain employs TRBV24-1 and TRBJ2-7; unclear D gene. CDR3 length equals 13 residues. The V and J ends lost 2 bases and 8 bases respectively, with 12 bases between them. Germline CDR1 KGHDR, CDR2 SFDVKD. As DNA, the CDR3 is TGTGCCACCAGTGATTCCGGAATGAGGAAGCAGTACTTC. The encoded protein is CATSDSGMRKQYF.

In its sample, this clonotype was seen a few times. The J gene is TRBJ1-1, the V gene TRBV7-9, with D possibly being TRBD1 (6 bases). Trimming left V 5 bases short and J 2 bases short, with 9 bases between. The CDR3 has 13 amino acids. CDR1 is SEHNR and CDR2 is FQNEAQ in the germline V gene (reference sequence). The CDR3 reads CASSQGTNTEAFF. The CDR3 DNA reads as TGTGCCAGCAGCCAGGGGACCAACACTGAAGCTTTCTTT.

The rearrangement joins TRBV30 to TRBJ1-2; 7 bases agree with TRBD1. The J segment lost 0 bases and the V segment lost 3 bases, leaving 4 bases of the junction unmatched. Germline-derived CDR1 and CDR2 are GTSNPN and SVGIG (reference sequence). CDR3 length: 14 residues. In DNA form, the CDR3 reads TGTGCCTGGAGGGGGGACAGCACTAACTATGGCTACACCTTC. Amino acid sequence: CAWRGDSTNYGYTF.

The J gene is TRBJ1-1, the V gene TRBV7-2; D remains ambiguous. Looked up from germline, CDR1 is SGHTA and CDR2 is FQGNSA. The CDR3 loop spans 15 amino acids. Trimming cost V 1 base and J 0 bases, with 9 bases left between them. For the CDR3, the DNA is TGTGCCAGCAGCTTAGGCTCGACAATGAACACTGAAGCTTTCTTT. It translates to CASSLGSTMNTEAFF.

The CDR3 reads CASSLELQVLKETQYF. Written as DNA, the CDR3 is TGTGCCAGCAGCTTAGAACTACAAGTACTGAAAGAGACCCAGTACTTC. The J gene is TRBJ2-5, the V gene TRBV7-2; D uncertain. Germline V gives CDR1 SGHTA, CDR2 FQGNSA. Trimming took off 1 base at V and 3 bases at J, with 15 bases between the two ends. The CDR3 contains 16 residues. Variable domain in full (rest from reference TRBV7-2 and TRBJ2-5): GAGVSQSPSNKVTEKGKDVELRCDPISGHTALYWYRQSLGQGLEFLIYFQGNSAPDKSGLPSDRFSAERTGGSVSTLTIQRTQQEDSAVYLCASSLELQVLKETQYFGPGTRLLVL.

The chain employs TRBV5-6 and TRBJ1-5; no firm D call. V lost 0 bases, J lost 6 bases, and 7 bases lay in between. The CDR3 consists of 13 residues. The germline V gene has CDR1 SGHDT and CDR2 YYEEEE. The CDR3 protein is CASSLGLFQPQHF. The CDR3 region has the DNA TGTGCCAGCAGCTTGGGACTCTTTCAGCCCCAGCATTTT.

V is TRBV30 and J is TRBJ2-1, with a possible D match to TRBD2 (6 bases). CDR1 is GTSNPN, CDR2 SVGIG, per germline (reference sequence). Trimming removed 0 bases at V and 0 bases at J, with 15 bases between. This CDR3 is 17 amino acids long. The CDR3, as DNA: TGTGCCTGGAGTGTTAGGCGCGGGGAGAGCTCCTACAATGAGCAGTTCTTC. The encoded protein is CAWSVRRGESSYNEQFF.

This rearrangement joins TRBV19 to TRBJ1-2; the D is unclear. The V gene's germline CDR1 is LNHDA and CDR2 SQIVND (reference sequence). V lost 3 bases, J lost 4 bases, and 12 bases lay in between. The CDR3 consists of 14 residues. CDR3 in DNA: TGTGCCAGTAGTATCATGGGGTACGCCTATGGCTACACCTTC. This encodes CASSIMGYAYGYTF.

The CDR3 spells CASSSPSRGNQPQHF. In DNA form, the CDR3 reads TGCGCCAGCAGCTCCCCCAGCAGGGGCAATCAGCCCCAGCATTTT. The V gene is TRBV4-1, the J gene TRBJ1-5, with D perhaps matching TRBD1 (5 bases). V was trimmed by 5 bases and J by 2 bases, leaving 13 bases between them. The length of the CDR3 is 15 residues. Germline loops: CDR1 MGHRA, CDR2 YSYEKL.

This chain connects TRBV5-6 to TRBJ1-2; tentatively, D is TRBD1 (5 bases). Germline-derived CDR1 and CDR2 are SGHDT and YYEEEE. The germline V and J ends were trimmed by 3 bases and 4 bases, with 13 bases remaining between them. The CDR3 covers 14 residues. The DNA for the CDR3 is TGTGCCAGCAGCTCTGGGGGATTCGGCTATGGCTACACCTTC. It translates to CASSSGGFGYGYTF.

The V and J genes are TRBV7-2 and TRBJ2-5; D might be TRBD1 (6 bases). V shed 5 bases and J shed 5 bases, with 15 bases lying between them. Looked up from germline, CDR1 is SGHTA and CDR2 is FQGNSA. The CDR3 sequence is 14 residues long. DNA for the CDR3: TGTGCCAGCAGCCCCCCCGGGACAAAGGAGACCCAGTACTTC. Protein product: CASSPPGTKETQYF. Full variable domain (rest looked up from reference TRBV7-2 and TRBJ2-5): GAGVSQSPSNKVTEKGKDVELRCDPISGHTALYWYRQSLGQGLEFLIYFQGNSAPDKSGLPSDRFSAERTGGSVSTLTIQRTQQEDSAVYLCASSPPGTKETQYFGPGTRLLVL.

The chain employs TRBV6-2 or TRBV6-3 and TRBJ2-1; unclear D gene. Trimming took off 6 bases at V and 7 bases at J, with 19 bases between the two ends. Germline lookup yields CDR1 MNHEY and CDR2 SVGEGT. The CDR3 has 15 amino acids. The CDR3 is CASRWAGVPTNEQFF. CDR3 sequence (DNA): TGTGCCAGCAGATGGGCAGGAGTCCCCACGAATGAGCAGTTCTTC.

This clonotype was seen just once. The chain uses TRBV30 and TRBJ1-1, with a tentative D call TRBD1 (6 bases). Trimming cost V 7 bases and J 4 bases, with 10 bases left between them. The CDR3 length is 11 residues. The germline V gene has CDR1 GTSNPN and CDR2 SVGIG (reference sequence). The CDR3 sequence is CALNRATEAFF. CDR3 nucleotide sequence: TGTGCCTTAAACAGGGCCACTGAAGCTTTCTTT.

This chain uses TRBV7-3 with TRBJ2-5, with D hard to call. The CDR3 runs 15 residues. V was cut by 5 bases and J by 2 bases, with 15 bases left in between. Looked up from germline, CDR1 is SGHTA and CDR2 is FQGTGA. Here the CDR3 DNA reads TGTGCCAGCAGCCCAGGCGGACGGCAACAAGAGACCCAGTACTTC. Encoded protein: CASSPGGRQQETQYF.

The V gene is TRBV5-1, the J gene TRBJ2-2; possible D gene TRBD2, 6 bases. V was clipped by 1 base and J by 6 bases, with 10 bases between them. Germline V CDR1 and CDR2: SGHRS, YFSETQ. The CDR3 is 14 residues long. DNA of the CDR3: TGCGCCAGCAGCTTGTCGGGGGTTTCCGGGGAGCTGTTTTTT. It codes for CASSLSGVSGELFF.

The V call is TRBV6-1, the J call TRBJ1-2; D ambiguous. The V and J ends lost 2 bases and 12 bases respectively, with 13 bases between them. Germline values: CDR1 MNHNS, CDR2 SASEGT. The CDR3 runs to 12 residues. The CDR3 DNA reads as TGTGCCAGCAGTGAACTGCAGAGCAGACACACCTTC. Its protein is CASSELQSRHTF.

The chain links TRBV21-1 to TRBJ2-1. TRBV21-1 is designated a pseudogene. This CDR3 contains 12 residues. Written as DNA, the CDR3 is TGTGCCAGTTTGAGAGACTACAATGAGCAGTTCTTC. Protein: CASLRDYNEQFF.